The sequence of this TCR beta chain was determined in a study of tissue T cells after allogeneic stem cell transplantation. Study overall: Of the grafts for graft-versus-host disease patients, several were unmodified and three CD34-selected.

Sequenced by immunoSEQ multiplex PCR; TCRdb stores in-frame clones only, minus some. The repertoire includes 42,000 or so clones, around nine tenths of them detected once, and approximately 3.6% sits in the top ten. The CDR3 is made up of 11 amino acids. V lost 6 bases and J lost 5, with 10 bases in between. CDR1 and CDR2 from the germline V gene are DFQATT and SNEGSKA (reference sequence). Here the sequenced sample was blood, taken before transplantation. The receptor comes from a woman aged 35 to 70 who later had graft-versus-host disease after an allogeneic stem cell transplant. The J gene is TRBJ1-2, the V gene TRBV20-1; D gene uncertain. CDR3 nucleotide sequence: TGCAGTGCCCAAGGCCCTTATGGCTACACCTTC. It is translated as CSAQGPYGYTF.